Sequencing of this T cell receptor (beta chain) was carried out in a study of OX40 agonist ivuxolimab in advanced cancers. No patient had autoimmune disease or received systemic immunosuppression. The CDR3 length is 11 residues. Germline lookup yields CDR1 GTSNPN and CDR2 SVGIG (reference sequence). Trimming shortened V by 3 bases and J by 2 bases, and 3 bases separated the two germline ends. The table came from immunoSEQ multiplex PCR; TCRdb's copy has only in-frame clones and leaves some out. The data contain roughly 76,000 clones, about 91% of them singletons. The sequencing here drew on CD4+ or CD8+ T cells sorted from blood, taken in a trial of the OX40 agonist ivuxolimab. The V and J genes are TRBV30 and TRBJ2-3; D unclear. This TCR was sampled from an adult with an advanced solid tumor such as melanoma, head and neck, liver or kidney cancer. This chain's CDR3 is CAWRYTDTQYF. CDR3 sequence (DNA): TGTGCCTGGAGGTACACAGATACGCAGTATTTT.